The clone carrying this TCR beta chain was recorded once. Germline V gene sequence: CDR1 SGHTA, CDR2 FQGNSA. The CDR3 has 19 residues. Trimming cost V 1 base and J 0 bases; bases outside gene matches: 10. The sample comes from a study of cytomegalovirus exposure and HLA in healthy donors. The PCR had 60 Vbeta and 13 Jbeta primers. TCRdb's table, derived via immunoSEQ multiplex PCR, lists solely in-frame clones and lacks some. The profile shows more than 85,000 clones, 70% to 75% of them singletons. The receptor was derived from a man aged 40-49 years in good health and CMV-seronegative. The V and J genes are TRBV7-2 and TRBJ2-7; 12 bases agree with TRBD2. Sequenced input: PBMCs. Written as DNA, the CDR3 is TGTGCCAGCAGCTTAGTATCGACTAGCGGGAGTGCGAACTCCTACGAGCAGTACTTC. It yields the protein CASSLVSTSGSANSYEQYF.